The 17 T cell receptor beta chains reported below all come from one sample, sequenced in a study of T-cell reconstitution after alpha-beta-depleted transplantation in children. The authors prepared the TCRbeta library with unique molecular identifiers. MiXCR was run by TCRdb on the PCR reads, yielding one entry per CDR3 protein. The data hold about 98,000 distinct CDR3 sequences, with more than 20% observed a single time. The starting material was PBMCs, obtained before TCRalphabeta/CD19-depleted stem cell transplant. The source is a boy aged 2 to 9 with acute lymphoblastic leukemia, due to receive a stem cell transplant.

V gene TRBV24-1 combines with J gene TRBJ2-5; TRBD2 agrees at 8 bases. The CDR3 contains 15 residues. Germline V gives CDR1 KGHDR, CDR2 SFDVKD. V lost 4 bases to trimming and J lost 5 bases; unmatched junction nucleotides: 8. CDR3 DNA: TGTGCCACCAGTGACCCTGGGACTAGGAGCGAGACCCAGTACTTC. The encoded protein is CATSDPGTRSETQYF.

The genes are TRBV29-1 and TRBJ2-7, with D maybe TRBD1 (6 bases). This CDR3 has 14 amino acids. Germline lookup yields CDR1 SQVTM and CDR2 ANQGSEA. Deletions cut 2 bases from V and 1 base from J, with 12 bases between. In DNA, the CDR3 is TGCAGCGTTGAAACGCAGGGGCAGTCCTACGAGCAGTACTTC. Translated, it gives CSVETQGQSYEQYF.

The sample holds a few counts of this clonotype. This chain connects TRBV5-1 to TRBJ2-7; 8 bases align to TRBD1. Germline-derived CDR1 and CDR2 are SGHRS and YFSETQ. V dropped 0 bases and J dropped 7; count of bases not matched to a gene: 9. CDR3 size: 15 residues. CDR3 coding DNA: TGCGCCAGCAGCTTGGCCGGCGGACAGGGTAAAGAGCAGTACTTC. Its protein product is CASSLAGGQGKEQYF.

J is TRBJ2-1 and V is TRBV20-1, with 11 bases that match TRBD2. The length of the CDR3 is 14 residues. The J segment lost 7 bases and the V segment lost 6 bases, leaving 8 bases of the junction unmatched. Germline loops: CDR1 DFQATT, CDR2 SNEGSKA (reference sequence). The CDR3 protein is CSAITSGRMNEQFF. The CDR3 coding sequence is TGCAGTGCGATCACTAGCGGGAGAATGAATGAGCAGTTCTTC.

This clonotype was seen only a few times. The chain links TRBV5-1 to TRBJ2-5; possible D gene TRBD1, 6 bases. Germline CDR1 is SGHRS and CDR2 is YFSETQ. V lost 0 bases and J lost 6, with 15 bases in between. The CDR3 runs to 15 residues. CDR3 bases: TGCGCCAGCAGCTTGGAGGCAGGGGAGAGAAAGACCCAGTACTTC. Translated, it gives CASSLEAGERKTQYF. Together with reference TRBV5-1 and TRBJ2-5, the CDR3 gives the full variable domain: KAGVTQTPRYLIKTRGQQVTLSCSPISGHRSVSWYQQTPGQGLQFLFEYFSETQRNKGNFPGRFSGRQFSNSRSEMNVSTLELGDSALYLCASSLEAGERKTQYFGPGTRLLVL.

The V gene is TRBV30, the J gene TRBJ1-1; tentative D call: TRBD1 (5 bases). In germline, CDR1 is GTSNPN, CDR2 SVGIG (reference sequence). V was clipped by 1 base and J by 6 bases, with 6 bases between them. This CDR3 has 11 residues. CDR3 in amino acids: CAWSAQAEAFF. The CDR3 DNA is TGTGCCTGGAGTGCACAGGCTGAAGCTTTCTTT.

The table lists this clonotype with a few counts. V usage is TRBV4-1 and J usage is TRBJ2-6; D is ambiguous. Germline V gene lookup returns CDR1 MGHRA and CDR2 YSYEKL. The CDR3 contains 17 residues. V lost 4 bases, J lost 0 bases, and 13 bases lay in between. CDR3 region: CASSPHGESSGANVLTF. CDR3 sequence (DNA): TGCGCCAGCAGCCCCCATGGGGAAAGCTCTGGGGCCAACGTCCTGACTTTC.

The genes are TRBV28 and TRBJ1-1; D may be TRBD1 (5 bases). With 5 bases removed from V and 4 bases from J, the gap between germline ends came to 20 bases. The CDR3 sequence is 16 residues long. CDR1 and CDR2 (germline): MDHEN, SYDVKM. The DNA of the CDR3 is TGTGCCAGCAGTCCAAGGATGGGGCGCCTATCCACTGAAGCTTTCTTT. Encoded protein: CASSPRMGRLSTEAFF. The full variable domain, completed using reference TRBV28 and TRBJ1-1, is DVKVTQSSRYLVKRTGEKVFLECVQDMDHENMFWYRQDPGLGLRLIYFSYDVKMKEKGDIPEGYSVSREKKERFSLILESASTNQTSMYLCASSPRMGRLSTEAFFGQGTRLTVV.

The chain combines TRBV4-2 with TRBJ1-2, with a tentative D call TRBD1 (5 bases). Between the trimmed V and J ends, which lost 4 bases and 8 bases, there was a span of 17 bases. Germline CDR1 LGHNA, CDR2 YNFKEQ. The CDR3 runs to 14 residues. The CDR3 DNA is TGTGCCAGCAGCCCTGGGCAGGGTCGGGGCGGCTACACCTTC. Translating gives CASSPGQGRGGYTF.

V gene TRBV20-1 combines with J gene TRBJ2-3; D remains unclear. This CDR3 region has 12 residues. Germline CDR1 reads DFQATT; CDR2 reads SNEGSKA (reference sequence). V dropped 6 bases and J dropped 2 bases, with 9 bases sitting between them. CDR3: CSAPTHTDTQYF. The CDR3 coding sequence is TGCAGTGCCCCAACCCACACAGATACGCAGTATTTT.

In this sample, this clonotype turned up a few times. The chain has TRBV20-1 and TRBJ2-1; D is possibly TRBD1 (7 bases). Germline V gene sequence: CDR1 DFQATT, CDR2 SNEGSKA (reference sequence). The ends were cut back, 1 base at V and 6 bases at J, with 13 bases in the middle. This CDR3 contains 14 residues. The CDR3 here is CSARGQGLTNEQFF. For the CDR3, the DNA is TGCAGTGCTAGAGGACAGGGACTGACCAATGAGCAGTTCTTC.

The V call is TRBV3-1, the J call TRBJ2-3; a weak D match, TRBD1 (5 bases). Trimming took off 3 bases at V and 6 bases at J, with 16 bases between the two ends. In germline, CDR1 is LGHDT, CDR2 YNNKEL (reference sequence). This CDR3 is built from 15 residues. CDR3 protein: CASSQSRGRNDTQYF. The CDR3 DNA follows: TGTGCCAGCAGCCAGAGTAGGGGCAGGAATGATACGCAGTATTTT.

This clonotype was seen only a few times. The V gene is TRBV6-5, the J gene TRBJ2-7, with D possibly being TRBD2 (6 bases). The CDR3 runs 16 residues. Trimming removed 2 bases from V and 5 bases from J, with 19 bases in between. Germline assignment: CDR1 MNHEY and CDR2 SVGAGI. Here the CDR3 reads CASSYMGRNPIHEQYF. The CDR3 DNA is TGTGCCAGCAGTTACATGGGGAGGAATCCGATACACGAGCAGTACTTC.

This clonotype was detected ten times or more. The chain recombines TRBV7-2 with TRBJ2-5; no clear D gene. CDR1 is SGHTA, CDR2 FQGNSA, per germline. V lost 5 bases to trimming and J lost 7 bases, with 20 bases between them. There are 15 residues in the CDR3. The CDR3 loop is CASSPDGSVGRTQYF. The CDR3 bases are TGTGCCAGCAGCCCCGACGGGTCGGTCGGCAGGACCCAGTACTTC. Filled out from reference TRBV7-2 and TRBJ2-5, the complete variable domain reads GAGVSQSPSNKVTEKGKDVELRCDPISGHTALYWYRQSLGQGLEFLIYFQGNSAPDKSGLPSDRFSAERTGGSVSTLTIQRTQQEDSAVYLCASSPDGSVGRTQYFGPGTRLLVL.

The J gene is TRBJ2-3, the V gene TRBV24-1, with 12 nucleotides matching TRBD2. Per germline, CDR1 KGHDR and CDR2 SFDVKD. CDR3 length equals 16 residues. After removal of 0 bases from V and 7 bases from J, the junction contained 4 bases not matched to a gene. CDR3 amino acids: CATSDLLAGGPNTQYF. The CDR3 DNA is TGTGCCACCAGTGATTTGCTAGCGGGAGGGCCGAATACGCAGTATTTT.

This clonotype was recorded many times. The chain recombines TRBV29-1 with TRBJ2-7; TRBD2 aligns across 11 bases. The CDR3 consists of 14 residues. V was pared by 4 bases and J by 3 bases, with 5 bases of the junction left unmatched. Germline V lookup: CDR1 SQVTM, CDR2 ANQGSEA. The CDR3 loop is CSVATGTSGYEQYF. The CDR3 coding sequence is TGCAGCGTTGCCACAGGGACTAGCGGCTACGAGCAGTACTTC.

The CDR3 region is CSAPVRADPDTQYF. CDR3 coding DNA: TGCAGTGCCCCGGTGAGGGCGGACCCAGATACGCAGTATTTT. V and J are TRBV20-1 and TRBJ2-3; a weak D match, TRBD2 (5 bases). This CDR3 spans 14 amino acids. In germline, CDR1 is DFQATT, CDR2 SNEGSKA (reference sequence). Deletions cut 6 bases from V and 4 bases from J, with 17 bases between.